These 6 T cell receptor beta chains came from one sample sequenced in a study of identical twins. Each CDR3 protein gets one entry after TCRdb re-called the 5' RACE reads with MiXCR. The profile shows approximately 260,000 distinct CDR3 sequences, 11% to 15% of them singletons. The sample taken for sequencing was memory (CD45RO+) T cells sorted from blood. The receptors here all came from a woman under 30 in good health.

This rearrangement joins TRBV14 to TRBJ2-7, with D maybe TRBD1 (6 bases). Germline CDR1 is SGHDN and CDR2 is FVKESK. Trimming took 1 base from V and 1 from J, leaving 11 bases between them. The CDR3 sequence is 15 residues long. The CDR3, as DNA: TGTGCCAGCAGCCAAGCGACAGGACCTTCCTACGAGCAGTACTTC. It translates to CASSQATGPSYEQYF.

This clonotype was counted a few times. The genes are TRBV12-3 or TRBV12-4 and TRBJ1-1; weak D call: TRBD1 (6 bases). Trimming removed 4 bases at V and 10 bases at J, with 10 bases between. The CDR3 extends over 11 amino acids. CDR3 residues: CASSYRDLAFF. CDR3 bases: TGTGCCAGCAGTTACAGGGATTTAGCTTTCTTT.

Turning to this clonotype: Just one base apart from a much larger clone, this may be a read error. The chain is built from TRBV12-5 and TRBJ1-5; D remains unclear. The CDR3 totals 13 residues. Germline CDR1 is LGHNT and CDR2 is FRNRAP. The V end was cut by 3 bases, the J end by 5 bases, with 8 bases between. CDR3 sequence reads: CASGLGRDQPQHF. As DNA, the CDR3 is TGTGCTAGTGGTTTAGGTCGGGATCAGCCCCAGCATTTT.

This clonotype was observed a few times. CDR3 protein: CASSQEGGTGELFF. Written as DNA, the CDR3 is TGTGCCAGCAGCCAAGAGGGTGGAACCGGGGAGCTGTTTTTT. The V gene is TRBV3-1, the J gene TRBJ2-2; D not resolved. The CDR3 length is 14 residues. The V gene lost 0 bases and the J gene lost 5 bases, with 7 bases spanning the gap. CDR1 is LGHDT, CDR2 YNNKEL, per germline (reference sequence).

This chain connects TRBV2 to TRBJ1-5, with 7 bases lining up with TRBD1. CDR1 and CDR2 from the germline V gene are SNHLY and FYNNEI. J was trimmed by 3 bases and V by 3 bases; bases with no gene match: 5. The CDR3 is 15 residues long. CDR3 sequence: CASSDDRVDNQPQHF. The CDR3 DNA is TGTGCCAGCAGTGACGACAGGGTTGACAATCAGCCCCAGCATTTT.

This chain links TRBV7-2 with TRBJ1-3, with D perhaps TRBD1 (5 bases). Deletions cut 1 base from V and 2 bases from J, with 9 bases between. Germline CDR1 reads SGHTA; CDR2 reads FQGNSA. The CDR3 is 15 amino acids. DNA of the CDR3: TGTGCCAGCAGCTTAGAGGGGAGGACTGGAAACACCATATATTTT. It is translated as CASSLEGRTGNTIYF.